This is a list of T cell receptor beta chains from one sample in a study of T cells in Graves' hyperthyroidism and ophthalmopathy. TCRdb reanalysed the multiplex PCR reads using MiXCR and keeps one entry per CDR3 protein. The sample comprises hundreds of thousands of distinct CDR3 sequences, 35% to 40% of which are singletons, and roughly 8.3% rests with the top ten. The sample was blood. These receptors came from a man aged 18 to 29 with Graves' hyperthyroidism. CDR3s include the opening cysteine and the closing phenylalanine or tryptophan. Fields, in order: D gene, V gene, J gene, clone size, CDR3 DNA, CDR3 protein. D genes are given only for firm matches. The listing skips clone size in some rows; elsewhere it reads once, few, many or a size class.

>.|TRBV5-1|TRBJ1-1|.
TGCGCCAGCAGCTTGGGGGACCCAATACCGAACACTGAAGCTTTCTTT
CASSLGDPIPNTEAFF
>TRBD1|TRBV11-3|TRBJ2-2|many
TGTGCCAGCAGCTTCGGGACAGGGTTGACCGGGGAGCTGTTTTTT
CASSFGTGLTGELFF
>.|TRBV19|TRBJ1-3|many
TGTGCCAGTACAGCGAACTCTGGAAACACCATATATTTT
CASTANSGNTIYF
>.|TRBV20-1|TRBJ2-7|many
TGCAGTGCTAGAGGGGGGTCAAACTACGAGCAGTACTTC
CSARGGSNYEQYF
>.|TRBV7-9|TRBJ2-7|few
TGTGCCAGCAGCTTTCCCGACTACCTGTACTCCTACGAGCAGTACTTC
CASSFPDYLYSYEQYF
>.|TRBV20-1|TRBJ2-7|few
TGCAGTGCTAGCTCAAGACTGGACTACGAGCAGTACTTC
CSASSRLDYEQYF
>TRBD1|TRBV7-9|TRBJ1-1|few
TGTGCCAGCAGCTTAGGGCTGGGACAGAAAGCTTTCTTT
CASSLGLGQKAFF
>TRBD1|TRBV5-1|TRBJ2-5|.
TGCGCCAGCAGCCCTTACGACAGGGGGAGTAGGGAGACCCAGTACTTC
CASSPYDRGSRETQYF
>.|TRBV25-1|TRBJ1-5|many
TGTGCCAGCAGTGAATATATAGGTCAGCCCCAGCATTTT
CASSEYIGQPQHF
>.|TRBV25-1|TRBJ1-1|many
TGTGCCAGCAGTGAATGGGACCTTAACACTGAAGCTTTCTTT
CASSEWDLNTEAFF
>.|TRBV5-1|TRBJ1-4|few
TGCGCCAGCAGCGAGGGACCGACTAGAAGCACTAATGAAAAACTGTTTTTT
CASSEGPTRSTNEKLFF
>.|TRBV19|TRBJ2-5|few
TGTGCCAGTAGTCGCACCCAGGGATGGGAAGAGACCCAGTACTTC
CASSRTQGWEETQYF
>TRBD2|TRBV20-1|TRBJ2-7|.
TGCAGTGATGGGCGAAGCGGGGTTACCTACGAGCAGTACTTC
CSDGRSGVTYEQYF
>TRBD1|TRBV6-5|TRBJ1-4|.
TGTGCCACCGGGACAGGGCAATATGAAAAACTGTTTTTT
CATGTGQYEKLFF
>.|TRBV12-3/TRBV12-4|TRBJ1-5|.
TGTGCCAGCAGTTTTAAGGGGGGTGGGCAGCCCCAGCATTTT
CASSFKGGGQPQHF
>.|TRBV2|TRBJ2-7|few
TGTGCCAGCGCCGCGAGGGTCGCCTACGAGCAGTACTTC
CASAARVAYEQYF
>.|TRBV29-1|TRBJ1-1|.
TGCAGCTTCGGCGAGAACACTGAAGCTTTCTTT
CSFGENTEAFF
>TRBD1|TRBV29-1|TRBJ1-5|many
TGCAGCGCTTCTCCCGGACAGGGGGCAAATCAGCCCCAGCATTTT
CSASPGQGANQPQHF
>.|TRBV14|TRBJ1-3|many
TGTGCCAGCAGCCAAGAGGGGTACTCTGGAAACACCATATATTTT
CASSQEGYSGNTIYF
>.|TRBV7-6|TRBJ1-2|.
TGTGCCAGCAGAAACAGGGAGGGAGATTCCTATGGCTACACCTTC
CASRNREGDSYGYTF
>.|TRBV20-1|TRBJ1-1|.
TGCAGTGCTAAGAAGGCGGAGGGGAATAGTATGAACACTGAAGCTTTCTTT
CSAKKAEGNSMNTEAFF
>TRBD1|TRBV2|TRBJ1-5|few
TGTGCCAGCAGAGGGACAGGGGACGAGCATTTT
CASRGTGDEHF
>.|TRBV4-2|TRBJ1-3|.
TGTGCCAGCAGCCCTCGTCGGGGGAACTATGGAAACACCATATATTTT
CASSPRRGNYGNTIYF
>TRBD1|TRBV7-6|TRBJ2-7|.
TGTGCCAGCAGCACCCTGGACAGGGCTCCCTACGAGCAGTACTTC
CASSTLDRAPYEQYF
>.|TRBV9|TRBJ1-1|many
TGTGCCAGCAGCGTAGAGAGCACTGAAGCTTTCTTT
CASSVESTEAFF
>.|TRBV7-9|TRBJ1-6|few
TGTGCCAGCATCCGGGGGGGGTTCGATAATTCACCCCTCCACTTT
CASIRGGFDNSPLHF
>TRBD1|TRBV10-3|TRBJ1-1|many
TGTGCCATCAGTGACAGGGGGGACACTGAAGCTTTCTTT
CAISDRGDTEAFF
>.|TRBV12-3/TRBV12-4|TRBJ1-2|few
TGTGCCAGCAGTGACGGGGCCCATGGCTACACCTTC
CASSDGAHGYTF
>.|TRBV7-9|TRBJ2-7|many
TGTGCCAGCAGCTCTCCCTCGGGGGCCTACGAGCAGTACTTC
CASSSPSGAYEQYF
>TRBD1|TRBV19|TRBJ2-1|.
TGTGCCAGTCTACAGGGGAATGAGCAGTTCTTC
CASLQGNEQFF
>.|TRBV20-1|TRBJ2-7|few
TGCAGTGCCAGAGGTAGCGCTTCCTACGAGCAGTACTTC
CSARGSASYEQYF
>.|TRBV10-2|TRBJ2-7|many
TGCGCCAGCAGTGAGCCGACCGAGCTCGAGCAGTACTTC
CASSEPTELEQYF
>.|TRBV5-6|TRBJ1-6|few
TGTGCCAGCAGCTCGATACACAAGGGACATGATAATTCACCCCTCCACTTT
CASSSIHKGHDNSPLHF
>.|TRBV7-9|TRBJ1-1|many
TGTGCCAGCAGCTTAGACATCGGAGGCACTGAAGCTTTCTTT
CASSLDIGGTEAFF
>.|TRBV29-1|TRBJ2-2|many
TGCAGCGGGGGGACGGCGAACACCGGGGAGCTGTTTTTT
CSGGTANTGELFF
>TRBD2|TRBV4-1|TRBJ2-2|once
TGCGCCAGCAGCTTGGACCTAGCGGGCTATCCCAACACCGGGGAGCTGTTTTTT
CASSLDLAGYPNTGELFF
>TRBD1|TRBV7-9|TRBJ1-3|.
TGTGCCAGCAGCTTAGTCGCCGGACAGGGGAACACCATATATTTT
CASSLVAGQGNTIYF
>.|TRBV2|TRBJ1-4|.
TGTGCCAGCACGGCGGAACGGGAAAAACTGTTTTTT
CASTAEREKLFF
>TRBD2|TRBV15|TRBJ2-7|many
TGTGCCACCAGCAGGGGGACTAGCGGAGAGCAGTACTTC
CATSRGTSGEQYF
>.|TRBV7-2|TRBJ1-5|.
TGTGCCAGCAGTCCTCCTTCCGGGGACTTTCACAATCAGCCCCAGCATTTT
CASSPPSGDFHNQPQHF
>.|TRBV5-1|TRBJ1-1|few
TGCGCCAGCAGGTCGGGACACCCGAACACTGAAGCTTTCTTT
CASRSGHPNTEAFF
>TRBD1|TRBV2|TRBJ1-5|.
TGTGCCAGCGGTCAGGTAGAGGCAGGGGGCCGCAATCAGCCCCAGCATTTT
CASGQVEAGGRNQPQHF
>TRBD1|TRBV2|TRBJ1-5|few
TGTGCCAGCAGGGGGACAGCCCCGGGGAATAATCAGCCCCAGCATTTT
CASRGTAPGNNQPQHF
>.|TRBV9|TRBJ1-5|many
TGTGCCAGCAGCGTAGACGAGTATCAGCCCCAGCATTTT
CASSVDEYQPQHF
>TRBD1|TRBV10-3|TRBJ1-5|many
TGTGCCACCAACCAGGGACAGTCTTATCAGCCCCAGCATTTT
CATNQGQSYQPQHF
>TRBD1|TRBV20-1|TRBJ1-4|few
TGCAGTGCTAGCAGGGGGCCGGAAAAACTGTTTTTT
CSASRGPEKLFF
>.|TRBV5-1|TRBJ2-2|many
TGCGCCAGCAGCTCTAGACACGCCGACACCGGGGAGCTGTTTTTT
CASSSRHADTGELFF
>.|TRBV9|TRBJ1-1|.
TGTGCCAGCAGCCCCGGGACCGAAGCTGTGAACACTGAAGCTTTCTTT
CASSPGTEAVNTEAFF
>.|TRBV24-1|TRBJ1-1|many
TGTGCCACCGGTGCGGGGATGGGGACTGAAGCTTTCTTT
CATGAGMGTEAFF
>TRBD2|TRBV7-9|TRBJ2-7|many
TGTGCCAGCGCCGCCGGGACTAGCTCCTACGAGCAGTACTTC
CASAAGTSSYEQYF
>.|TRBV12-3/TRBV12-4|TRBJ1-4|.
TGTGCTAGTAGTGGGACTAATGAAAAACTGTTTTTT
CASSGTNEKLFF
>TRBD1|TRBV29-1|TRBJ2-7|.
TGCAGCGTTGGACAGGGCTATCGGCCCTACGAGCAGTACTTC
CSVGQGYRPYEQYF
>.|TRBV7-2|TRBJ1-3|many
TGTGCCAGCAGCTTGGGTGGAACTGGAAACACCATATATTTT
CASSLGGTGNTIYF
>.|TRBV19|TRBJ1-5|.
TGTGCCGTCGGGGGGGGGGTGCCCCAGCATTTT
CAVGGGVPQHF